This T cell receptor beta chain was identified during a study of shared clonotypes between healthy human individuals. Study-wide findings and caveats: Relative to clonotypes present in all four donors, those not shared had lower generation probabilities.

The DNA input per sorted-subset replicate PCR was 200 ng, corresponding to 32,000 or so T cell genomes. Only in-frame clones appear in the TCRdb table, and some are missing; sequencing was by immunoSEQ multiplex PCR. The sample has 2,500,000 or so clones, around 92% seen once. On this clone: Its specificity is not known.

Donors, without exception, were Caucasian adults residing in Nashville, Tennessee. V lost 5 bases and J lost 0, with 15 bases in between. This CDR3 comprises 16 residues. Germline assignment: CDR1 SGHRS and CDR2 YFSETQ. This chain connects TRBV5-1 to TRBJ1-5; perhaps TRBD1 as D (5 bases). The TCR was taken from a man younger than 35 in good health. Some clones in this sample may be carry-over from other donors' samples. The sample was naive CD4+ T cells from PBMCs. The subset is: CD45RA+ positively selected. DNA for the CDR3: TGCGCCAGCAGTCCCAATCCTCAGGGTAGCAATCAGCCCCAGCATTTT. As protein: CASSPNPQGSNQPQHF.